This TCR beta chain was found in a study of cytomegalovirus exposure and HLA in healthy donors. Overall study results and limits: The likely origin of a cluster of highly shared sequence variants was a sequencing artifact.

The CDR3 spans 15 residues. The junction had 1 base not matched to a gene; V was cut back by 0 bases and J by 3 bases. Germline V gives CDR1 MRHNA, CDR2 SNTAGT. As concerns this clone: Its antigen is unidentified. The sample holds other DNA sequences that translate to the same CDR3.

This PCR relied on a set of 60 Vbeta primers and 13 Jbeta primers. The protocol was immunoSEQ multiplex PCR, while the TCRdb copy is restricted to in-frame clones and leaves out a portion. The sample records 100,000 or so clones, 77% being singletons. V is TRBV6-4 and J is TRBJ2-3; 9 nucleotides match TRBD2. The sequence was obtained from a man between 40 and 49 years old in good health and CMV-seropositive. Sequenced: PBMCs. CDR3 nucleotides: TGTGCCAGCAGTGACTCCAGCGGGGGGACAGATACGCAGTATTTT. Translated, it gives CASSDSSGGTDTQYF.